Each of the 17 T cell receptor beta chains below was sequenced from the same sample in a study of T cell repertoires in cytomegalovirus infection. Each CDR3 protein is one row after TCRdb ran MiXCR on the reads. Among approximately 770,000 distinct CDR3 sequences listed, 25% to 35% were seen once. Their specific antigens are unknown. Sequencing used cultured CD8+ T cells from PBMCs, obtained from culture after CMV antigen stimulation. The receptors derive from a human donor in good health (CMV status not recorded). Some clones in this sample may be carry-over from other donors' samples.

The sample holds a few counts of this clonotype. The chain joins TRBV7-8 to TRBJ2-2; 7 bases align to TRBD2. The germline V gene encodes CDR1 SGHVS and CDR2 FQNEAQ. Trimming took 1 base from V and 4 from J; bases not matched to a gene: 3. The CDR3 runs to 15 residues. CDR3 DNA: TGTGCCAGCAGCTTAGGGTGGGGGGGCACCGGGGAGCTGTTTTTT. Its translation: CASSLGWGGTGELFF.

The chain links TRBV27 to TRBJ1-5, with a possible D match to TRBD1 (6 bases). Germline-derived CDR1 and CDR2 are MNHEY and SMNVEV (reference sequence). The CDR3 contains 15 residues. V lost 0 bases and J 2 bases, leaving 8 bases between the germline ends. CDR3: CASSLSGGRNQPQHF. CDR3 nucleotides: TGTGCCAGCAGTTTATCGGGGGGGCGCAATCAGCCCCAGCATTTT.

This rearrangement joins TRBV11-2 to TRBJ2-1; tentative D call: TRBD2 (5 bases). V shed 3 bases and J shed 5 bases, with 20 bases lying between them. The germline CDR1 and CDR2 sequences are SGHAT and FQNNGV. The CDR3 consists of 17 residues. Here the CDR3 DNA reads TGTGCCAGCAGCTTCTTAAGGACTTTGGGTACCGACAATGAGCAGTTCTTC. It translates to CASSFLRTLGTDNEQFF. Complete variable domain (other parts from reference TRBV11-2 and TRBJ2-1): EAGVAQSPRYKIIEKRQSVAFWCNPISGHATLYWYQQILGQGPKLLIQFQNNGVVDDSQLPKDRFSAERLKGVDSTLKIQPAKLEDSAVYLCASSFLRTLGTDNEQFFGPGTRLTVL.

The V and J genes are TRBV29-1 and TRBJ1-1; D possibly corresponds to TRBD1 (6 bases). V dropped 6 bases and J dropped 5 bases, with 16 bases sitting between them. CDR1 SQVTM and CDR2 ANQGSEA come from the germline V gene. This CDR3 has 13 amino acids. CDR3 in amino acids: CSVGQYPWTEAFF. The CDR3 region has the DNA TGCAGCGTAGGACAGTACCCGTGGACTGAAGCTTTCTTT.

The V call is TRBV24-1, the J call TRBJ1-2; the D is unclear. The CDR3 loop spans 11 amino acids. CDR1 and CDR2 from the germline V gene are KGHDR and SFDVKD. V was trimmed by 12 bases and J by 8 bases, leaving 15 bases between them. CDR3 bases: TGTGCCCTTTTGGGCACGGGGGGCTACACCTTC. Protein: CALLGTGGYTF.

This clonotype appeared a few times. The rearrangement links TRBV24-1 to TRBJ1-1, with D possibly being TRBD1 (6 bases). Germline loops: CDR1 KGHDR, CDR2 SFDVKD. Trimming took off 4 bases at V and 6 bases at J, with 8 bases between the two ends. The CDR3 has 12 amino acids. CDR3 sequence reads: CATSDGGSEAFF. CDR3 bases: TGTGCCACCAGTGACGGGGGCTCTGAAGCTTTCTTT.

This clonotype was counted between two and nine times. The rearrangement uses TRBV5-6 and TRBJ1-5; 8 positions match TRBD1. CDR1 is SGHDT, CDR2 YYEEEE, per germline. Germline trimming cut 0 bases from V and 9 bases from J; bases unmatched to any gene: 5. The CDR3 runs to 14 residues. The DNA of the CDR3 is TGTGCCAGCAGCTTGGGACAGGGGACGCCGCCCCAGCATTTT. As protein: CASSLGQGTPPQHF.

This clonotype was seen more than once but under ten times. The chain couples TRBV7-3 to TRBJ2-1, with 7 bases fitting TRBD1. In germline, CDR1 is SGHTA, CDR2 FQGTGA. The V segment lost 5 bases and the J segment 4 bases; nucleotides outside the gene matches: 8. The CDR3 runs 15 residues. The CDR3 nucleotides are TGTGCCAGCAGCCCTATGCCGGGACAGTACAATGAGCAGTTCTTC. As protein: CASSPMPGQYNEQFF.

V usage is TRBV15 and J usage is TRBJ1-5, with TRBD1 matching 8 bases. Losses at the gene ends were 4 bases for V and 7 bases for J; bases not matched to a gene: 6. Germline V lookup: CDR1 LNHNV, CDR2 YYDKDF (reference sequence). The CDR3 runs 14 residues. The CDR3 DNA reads TGTGCCACCAGCACCGACAGGGGTGGACAGCCCCAGCATTTT. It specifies CATSTDRGGQPQHF. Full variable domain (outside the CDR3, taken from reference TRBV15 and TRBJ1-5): DAMVIQNPRYQVTQFGKPVTLSCSQTLNHNVMYWYQQKSSQAPKLLFHYYDKDFNNEADTPDNFQSRRPNTSFCFLDIRSPGLGDTAMYLCATSTDRGGQPQHFGDGTRLSIL.

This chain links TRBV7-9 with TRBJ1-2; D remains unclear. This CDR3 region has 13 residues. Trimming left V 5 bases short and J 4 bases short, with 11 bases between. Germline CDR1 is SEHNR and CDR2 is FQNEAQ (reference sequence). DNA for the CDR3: TGTGCCAGCAGCCAAGGGCCGATCTATGGCTACACCTTC. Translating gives CASSQGPIYGYTF.

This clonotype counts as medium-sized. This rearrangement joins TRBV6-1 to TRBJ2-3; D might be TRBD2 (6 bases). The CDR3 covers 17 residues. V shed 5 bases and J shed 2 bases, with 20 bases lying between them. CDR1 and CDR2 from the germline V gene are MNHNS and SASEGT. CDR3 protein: CASSPTDWAGHTDTQYF. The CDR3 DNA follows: TGTGCCAGCAGTCCCACGGACTGGGCGGGGCACACAGATACGCAGTATTTT.

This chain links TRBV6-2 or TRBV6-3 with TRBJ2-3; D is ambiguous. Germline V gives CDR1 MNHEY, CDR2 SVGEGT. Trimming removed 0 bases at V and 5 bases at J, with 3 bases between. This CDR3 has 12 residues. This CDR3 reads CASSYSIDTQYF. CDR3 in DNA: TGTGCCAGCAGTTACTCTATAGATACGCAGTATTTT.

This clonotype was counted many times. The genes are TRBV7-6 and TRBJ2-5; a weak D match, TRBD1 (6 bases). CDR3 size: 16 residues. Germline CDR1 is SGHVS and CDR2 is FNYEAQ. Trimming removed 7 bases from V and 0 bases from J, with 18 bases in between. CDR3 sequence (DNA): TGTGCCAGCATCCTCTACCCCGGGACAAACCAAGAGACCCAGTACTTC. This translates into CASILYPGTNQETQYF.

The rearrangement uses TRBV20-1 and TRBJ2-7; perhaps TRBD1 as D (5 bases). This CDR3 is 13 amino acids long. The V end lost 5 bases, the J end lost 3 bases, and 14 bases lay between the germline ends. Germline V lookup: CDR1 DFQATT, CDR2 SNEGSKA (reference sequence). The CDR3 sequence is CSAAQDTSYEQYF. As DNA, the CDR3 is TGCAGTGCTGCCCAGGACACAAGCTACGAGCAGTACTTC.

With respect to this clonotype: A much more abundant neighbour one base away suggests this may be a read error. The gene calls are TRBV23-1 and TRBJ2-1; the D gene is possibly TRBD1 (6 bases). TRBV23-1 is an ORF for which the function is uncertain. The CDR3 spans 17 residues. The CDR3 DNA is TGCGCCAGCAGTCAGTGGCTAACAGGGTCCCATTACAATGAGCCGTTCTTC. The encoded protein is CASSQWLTGSHYNEPFF.

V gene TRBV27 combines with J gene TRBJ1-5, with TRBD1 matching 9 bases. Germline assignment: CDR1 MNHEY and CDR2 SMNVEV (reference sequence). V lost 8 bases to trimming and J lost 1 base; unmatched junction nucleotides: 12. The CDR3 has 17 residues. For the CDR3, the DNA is TGTGCCAGCCGGGAGGGACAGGGTAGTAGGAGCAATCAGCCCCAGCATTTT. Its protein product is CASREGQGSRSNQPQHF.

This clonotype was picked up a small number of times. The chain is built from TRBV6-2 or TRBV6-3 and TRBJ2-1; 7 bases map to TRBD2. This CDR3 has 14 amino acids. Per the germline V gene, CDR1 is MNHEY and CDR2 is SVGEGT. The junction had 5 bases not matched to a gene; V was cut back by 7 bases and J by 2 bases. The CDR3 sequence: CASIPGGTYNEQFF. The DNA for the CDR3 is TGTGCCAGCATCCCGGGGGGTACCTACAATGAGCAGTTCTTC.